What follows are 27 T cell receptor beta chains derived from one specimen sequenced in a study of cytotoxic CD8 clonotypes in ibrutinib-treated CLL. TCRdb keeps only in-frame clones here, not all; method: immunoSEQ multiplex PCR. The sample has roughly 170,000 clones, less than 85% seen once; the top ten hold over 4.5%. Sequencing used PBMCs, obtained after 24 months of ibrutinib treatment. These receptors were collected from a human donor with chronic lymphocytic leukemia.

The chain joins TRBV11-2 to TRBJ2-5; a possible D gene is TRBD2 (7 bases). Germline V lookup: CDR1 SGHAT, CDR2 FQNNGV. With 5 bases removed from V and 5 bases from J, the gap between germline ends came to 21 bases. The length of the CDR3 is 16 residues. The CDR3 sequence is CASSQGVWGGFETQYF. CDR3 nucleotides: TGTGCCAGCAGCCAAGGAGTCTGGGGGGGCTTTGAGACCCAGTACTTC.

The rearrangement links TRBV15 to TRBJ2-4, with a weak D call TRBD2 (6 bases). V was pared by 5 bases and J by 6 bases, with 20 bases between. The CDR3 length is 16 residues. CDR1 is LNHNV and CDR2 is YYDKDF in the germline V gene (reference sequence). The CDR3 region is CATSDKQTSIGNIQYF. The CDR3 DNA sequence: TGTGCCACCAGCGACAAGCAAACTAGCATCGGAAACATTCAGTACTTC.

The chain carries TRBV7-2 and TRBJ1-4; TRBD1 agrees at 7 bases. With V trimmed by 2 bases and J by 8 bases, 5 bases remained unmatched. Germline V CDR1 and CDR2: SGHTA, FQGNSA. This CDR3 is built from 14 residues. CDR3 DNA sequence: TGTGCCAGCAGCTTACAACAGGGGAAGGAAAAACTGTTTTTT. It is translated as CASSLQQGKEKLFF.

Here the CDR3 reads CASSLRPPRELFF. The CDR3 DNA is TGCGCCAGCAGCTTGAGGCCCCCACGGGAGCTGTTTTTT. The chain has TRBV5-1 and TRBJ2-2; D uncertain. CDR3 length equals 13 residues. The V gene lost 1 base and the J gene lost 9 bases, with 10 bases spanning the gap. The germline gives CDR1 SGHRS, CDR2 YFSETQ. Full variable domain (rest looked up from reference TRBV5-1 and TRBJ2-2): KAGVTQTPRYLIKTRGQQVTLSCSPISGHRSVSWYQQTPGQGLQFLFEYFSETQRNKGNFPGRFSGRQFSNSRSEMNVSTLELGDSALYLCASSLRPPRELFFGEGSRLTVL.

This chain links TRBV5-1 with TRBJ1-1; no reliable D call. CDR1 and CDR2 (germline): SGHRS, YFSETQ. The CDR3 has 14 residues. V lost 2 bases and J lost 6, with 14 bases in between. CDR3 residues: CASSLLFPFSEAFF. The CDR3 nucleotides read TGCGCCAGCAGCTTATTGTTCCCGTTCTCTGAAGCTTTCTTT.

This clone was counted a single time. This chain connects TRBV25-1 to TRBJ2-7; TRBD1 aligns across 10 bases. CDR1 and CDR2 (germline): MGHDK, SYGVNS. Trimming took 5 bases from V and 5 from J; bases not matched to a gene: 6. The CDR3 extends over 14 amino acids. As DNA, the CDR3 is TGTGCCAGCAGTCCCGGACAGGGGGTTCACGAGCAGTACTTC. This translates into CASSPGQGVHEQYF.

The V gene is TRBV2, the J gene TRBJ2-3, with a tentative D call TRBD2 (5 bases). The germline gives CDR1 SNHLY, CDR2 FYNNEI. The CDR3 consists of 12 residues. V shed 8 bases and J shed 2 bases, with 8 bases lying between them. DNA for the CDR3: TGTGCCAGCGAGCGGAACACAGATACGCAGTATTTT. This sequence encodes CASERNTDTQYF.

V is TRBV14 and J is TRBJ2-1; 9 nucleotides match TRBD2. Germline values: CDR1 SGHDN, CDR2 FVKESK. The CDR3 has 18 residues. V shed 0 bases, J shed 6 bases, and the junction held 12 bases outside the gene matches. CDR3 sequence (DNA): TGTGCCAGCAGCCAAGATCGGGGTAGCGGGAGCTCTTTCAATGAGCAGTTCTTC. Its translation is CASSQDRGSGSSFNEQFF.

The chain links TRBV4-1 to TRBJ2-3, with no clear D. The CDR3 spans 14 residues. Trimming removed 1 base from V and 0 bases from J, with 5 bases in between. In germline, CDR1 is MGHRA, CDR2 YSYEKL. CDR3 residues: CASSQVGSTDTQYF. CDR3 in DNA: TGCGCCAGCAGCCAAGTTGGTAGCACAGATACGCAGTATTTT.

The rearrangement links TRBV7-2 to TRBJ2-1; D is possibly TRBD1 (6 bases). Germline values: CDR1 SGHTA, CDR2 FQGNSA. Trimming cost V 1 base and J 9 bases, with 13 bases left between them. The CDR3 is made up of 14 amino acids. CDR3 region: CASSLGGNRVEQFF. Written as DNA, the CDR3 is TGTGCCAGCAGCTTAGGGGGGAACAGGGTTGAGCAGTTCTTC.

The rearrangement uses TRBV11-2 and TRBJ2-1, with 12 bases matching TRBD2. This CDR3 has 16 residues. Germline loops: CDR1 SGHAT, CDR2 FQNNGV. V was clipped by 3 bases and J by 4 bases; unmatched bases: 4. CDR3 residues: CASSFQGLAGYNEQFF. The CDR3 nucleotides are TGTGCCAGCAGCTTTCAGGGACTAGCGGGTTACAATGAGCAGTTCTTC.

This chain links TRBV5-1 with TRBJ2-7, with TRBD1 identical over 9 bases. Unmatched junction bases numbered 10, after V lost 4 bases and J lost 5 bases. This CDR3 contains 15 residues. Germline CDR1 is SGHRS and CDR2 is YFSETQ. The CDR3 DNA reads TGCGCCAGCAGCCCGGGACAGGGTATTGCTCACGAGCAGTACTTC. This codes for CASSPGQGIAHEQYF.

This chain links TRBV11-2 with TRBJ2-5; D might be TRBD2 (6 bases). The CDR3 has 13 residues. Germline CDR1 and CDR2: SGHAT and FQNNGV. Trimming took off 5 bases at V and 5 bases at J, with 12 bases between the two ends. The CDR3 spells CASSLLGGETQYF. As DNA, the CDR3 is TGTGCCAGCAGCCTCCTCGGAGGGGAGACCCAGTACTTC.

This chain joins TRBV10-3 and TRBJ2-5, with 12 positions matching TRBD2. This CDR3 has 16 residues. The trim removed 4 bases at V and 3 bases at J, leaving 6 bases unmatched. Looked up from germline, CDR1 is ENHRY and CDR2 is SYGVKD. CDR3 nucleotide sequence: TGTGCCATCAGTGGACTAGCGGGAGTCGGCGAAGAGACCCAGTACTTC. Translating it yields CAISGLAGVGEETQYF.

This chain joins TRBV7-8 and TRBJ1-1, with D perhaps matching TRBD1 (5 bases). The CDR3 covers 15 residues. Germline CDR1 is SGHVS and CDR2 is FQNEAQ. The ends were cut back, 4 bases at V and 2 bases at J, with 14 bases in the middle. CDR3 amino acids: CASSSRQMGNTEAFF. DNA of the CDR3: TGTGCCAGCAGCTCGAGACAGATGGGAAACACTGAAGCTTTCTTT.

The chain joins TRBV5-4 to TRBJ2-7, with 7 bases that match TRBD2. V was clipped by 1 base and J by 2 bases; unmatched bases: 9. Germline CDR1 is SGHNT and CDR2 is YYREEE (reference sequence). CDR3 size: 16 residues. Here the CDR3 DNA reads TGTGCCAGCAGCTTGTCCCCTCTAGCGGCCACCTACGAGCAGTACTTC. This sequence encodes CASSLSPLAATYEQYF.

Notes on this clone: At the DNA level, this CDR3 is encoded by other sequences in the same sample as well. The chain links TRBV5-1 to TRBJ1-4; 9 bases are a match to TRBD1. V was clipped by 4 bases and J by 8 bases; unmatched bases: 6. CDR1 SGHRS and CDR2 YFSETQ come from the germline V gene. The CDR3 contains 14 residues. The CDR3: CASSLGQGREKLFF. The CDR3 coding sequence is TGCGCCAGCAGCCTGGGACAGGGAAGGGAAAAACTGTTTTTT.

The chain joins TRBV9 to TRBJ2-3; 11 bases are shared with TRBD2. Germline CDR1 SGDLS, CDR2 YYNGEE. The V gene end was trimmed by 0 bases and the J gene end by 0 bases; junction bases not matched to a gene: 0. The CDR3 is 16 amino acids. CDR3 residues: CASSVGTSGSTDTQYF. The CDR3 nucleotides are TGTGCCAGCAGCGTAGGGACTAGCGGGAGCACAGATACGCAGTATTTT.

The genes are TRBV5-4 and TRBJ1-1; TRBD1 agrees at 7 bases. Trimming cost V 2 bases and J 3 bases; bases outside gene matches: 1. Germline CDR1 and CDR2: SGHNT and YYREEE (reference sequence). The CDR3 consists of 13 residues. Here the CDR3 reads CASSFDRDTEAFF. The CDR3 region has the DNA TGTGCCAGCAGCTTTGACAGGGACACTGAAGCTTTCTTT.

This rearrangement joins TRBV6-5 to TRBJ2-3, with TRBD2 matching 9 bases. There are 15 residues in the CDR3. Trimming at V came to 6 bases and at J to 2 bases, leaving 6 bases not matched to a gene. Germline V lookup: CDR1 MNHEY, CDR2 SVGAGI. The DNA of the CDR3 is TGTGCCAGCAGCAAGACTAGCGGCCCCACAGATACGCAGTATTTT. It yields the protein CASSKTSGPTDTQYF.

This clone was found once. The chain is built from TRBV6-6 and TRBJ1-2, with TRBD1 as a possible D gene (6 bases). The length of the CDR3 is 13 residues. V lost 6 bases to trimming and J lost 5 bases, with 13 bases between them. Looked up from germline, CDR1 is MNHNY and CDR2 is SVGAGI (reference sequence). For the CDR3, the DNA is TGTGCCAGCAGGGGCTCGGACAGTTATGGCTACACCTTC. Protein sequence: CASRGSDSYGYTF.

The chain uses TRBV30 and TRBJ2-3; the match to TRBD1 covers 8 bases. The V segment lost 5 bases and the J segment 4 bases; nucleotides outside the gene matches: 11. Germline V gene lookup returns CDR1 GTSNPN and CDR2 SVGIG (reference sequence). This CDR3 is built from 15 residues. CDR3 bases: TGTGCCTGGGATCCGTTCAGGGGGCATCCAGATACGCAGTATTTT. Amino acids: CAWDPFRGHPDTQYF.

The chain carries TRBV19 and TRBJ2-5; 8 bases are shared with TRBD2. The CDR3 length is 14 residues. After removal of 11 bases from V and 7 bases from J, the junction contained 15 bases not matched to a gene. Germline loops: CDR1 LNHDA, CDR2 SQIVND (reference sequence). CDR3 region: CAGFLSGEGGTQYF. The CDR3 region has the DNA TGTGCCGGCTTTCTTAGCGGGGAAGGAGGGACCCAGTACTTC.

The chain employs TRBV4-2 and TRBJ2-7; TRBD2 agrees at 10 bases. With V trimmed by 2 bases and J by 4 bases, 5 bases remained unmatched. CDR3 length: 15 residues. In germline, CDR1 is LGHNA, CDR2 YNFKEQ. CDR3 residues: CASSQPGTSAYEQYF. For the CDR3, the DNA is TGTGCCAGCAGCCAACCCGGGACTAGCGCTTACGAGCAGTACTTC.

The rearrangement uses TRBV9 and TRBJ1-1, with D possibly TRBD1 on 5 matching bases. This CDR3 contains 14 residues. Germline CDR1 is SGDLS and CDR2 is YYNGEE. V gave up 4 bases and J gave up 5 bases, with 15 bases separating them. The DNA for the CDR3 is TGTGCCAGCAGCCCCCGGGGCAGCAGGACTGAAGCTTTCTTT. Protein: CASSPRGSRTEAFF.

The CDR3 coding sequence is TGTGCCAGCAGTGAAAGGCTACAGACCAATTCACCCCTCCACTTT. Residues: CASSERLQTNSPLHF. The rearrangement joins TRBV6-1 to TRBJ1-6; D is ambiguous. Germline V gene lookup returns CDR1 MNHNS and CDR2 SASEGT. The CDR3 is 15 residues long. V lost 2 bases and J lost 7, with 12 bases in between.

The chain links TRBV6-4 to TRBJ2-1; 10 bases are a match to TRBD2. The CDR3 runs 15 residues. With V trimmed by 3 bases and J by 8 bases, 7 bases remained unmatched. From germline, CDR1 is MRHNA and CDR2 SNTAGT. The CDR3 loop is CASSEGLAGVYEQFF. CDR3 sequence (DNA): TGTGCCAGCAGTGAAGGGCTAGCGGGAGTTTATGAGCAGTTCTTC.